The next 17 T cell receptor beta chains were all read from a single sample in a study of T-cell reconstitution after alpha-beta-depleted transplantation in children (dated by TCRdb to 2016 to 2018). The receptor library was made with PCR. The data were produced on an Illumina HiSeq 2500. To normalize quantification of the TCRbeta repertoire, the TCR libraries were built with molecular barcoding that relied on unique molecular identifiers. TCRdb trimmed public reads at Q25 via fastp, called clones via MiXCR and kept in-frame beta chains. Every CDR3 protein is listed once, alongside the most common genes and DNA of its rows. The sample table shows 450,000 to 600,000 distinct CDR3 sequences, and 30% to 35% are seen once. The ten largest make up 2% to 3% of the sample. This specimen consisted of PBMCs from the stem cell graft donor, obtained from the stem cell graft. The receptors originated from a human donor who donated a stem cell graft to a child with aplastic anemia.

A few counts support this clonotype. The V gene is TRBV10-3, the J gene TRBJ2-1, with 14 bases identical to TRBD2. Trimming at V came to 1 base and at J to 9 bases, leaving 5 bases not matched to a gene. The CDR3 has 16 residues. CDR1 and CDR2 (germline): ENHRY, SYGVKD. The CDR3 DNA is TGTGCCATCAGTGAGTTTGGGACTAGCGGGAGCTCTGAGCAGTTCTTC. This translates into CAISEFGTSGSSEQFF.

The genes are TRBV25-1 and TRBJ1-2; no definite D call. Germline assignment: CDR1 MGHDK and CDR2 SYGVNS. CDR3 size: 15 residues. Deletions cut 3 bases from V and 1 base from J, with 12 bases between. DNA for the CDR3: TGTGCCAGCAGTGACGCCCCAGAAATTAACTATGGCTACACCTTC. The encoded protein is CASSDAPEINYGYTF.

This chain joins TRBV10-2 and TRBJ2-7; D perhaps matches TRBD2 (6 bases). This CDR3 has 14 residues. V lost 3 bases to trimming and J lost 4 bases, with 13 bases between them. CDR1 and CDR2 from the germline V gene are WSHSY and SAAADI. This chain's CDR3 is CASSESGLSYEQYV. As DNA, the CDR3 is TGCGCCAGCAGTGAATCGGGACTCTCTTACGAGCAGTACGTC.

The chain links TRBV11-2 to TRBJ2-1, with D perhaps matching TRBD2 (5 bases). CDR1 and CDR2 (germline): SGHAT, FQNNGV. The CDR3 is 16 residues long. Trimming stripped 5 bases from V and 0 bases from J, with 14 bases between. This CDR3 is CASSPYPGSSYNEQFF. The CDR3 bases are TGTGCCAGCAGCCCTTACCCGGGGAGCTCCTACAATGAGCAGTTCTTC.

The CDR3 loop is CASSRSVGYHEQYF. The CDR3 DNA reads TGCGCCAGCAGCCGGTCGGTAGGGTACCACGAGCAGTACTTC. V gene TRBV4-3 combines with J gene TRBJ2-7; D call uncertain. From germline, CDR1 is LGHNA and CDR2 YSLEER. This CDR3 is built from 14 residues. V was shortened by 4 bases and J by 5 bases, with 15 bases between the two germline ends.

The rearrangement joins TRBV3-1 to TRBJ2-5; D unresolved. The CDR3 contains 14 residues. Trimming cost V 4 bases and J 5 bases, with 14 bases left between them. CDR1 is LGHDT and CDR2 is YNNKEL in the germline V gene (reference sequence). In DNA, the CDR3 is TGTGCCAGCAGCCCCCGGAGTGGAAGGGAGACCCAGTACTTC. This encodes CASSPRSGRETQYF.

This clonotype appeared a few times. The CDR3 protein is CSVETASSNYGYTF. In nucleotides, the CDR3 is TGCAGCGTTGAAACGGCCAGTTCTAACTATGGCTACACCTTC. The rearrangement uses TRBV29-1 and TRBJ1-2; D gene ambiguous. The CDR3 is 14 residues long. Germline V CDR1 and CDR2: SQVTM, ANQGSEA. V lost 2 bases and J 0 bases, leaving 10 bases between the germline ends.

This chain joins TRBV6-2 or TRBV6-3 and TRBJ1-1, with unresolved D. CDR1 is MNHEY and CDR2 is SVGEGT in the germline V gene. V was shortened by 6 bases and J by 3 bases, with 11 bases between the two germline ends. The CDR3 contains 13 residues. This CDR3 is CASRMTFDTEAFF. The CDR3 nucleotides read TGTGCCAGCAGGATGACATTCGACACTGAAGCTTTCTTT.

CDR3 amino acids: CAISVGGEGGYTF. CDR3 DNA: TGTGCCATCAGTGTCGGTGGAGAGGGGGGCTACACCTTC. The genes are TRBV10-3 and TRBJ1-2, with TRBD1 as a possible D gene (5 bases). CDR1 and CDR2 (germline): ENHRY, SYGVKD. The CDR3 spans 13 residues. Trimming left V 4 bases short and J 8 bases short, with 14 bases between.

As DNA, the CDR3 is TGTGCCAGCAGTTCCACGACCGGGACCTCAGGGAATGAGCAGTTCTTC. It encodes CASSSTTGTSGNEQFF. The V and J genes are TRBV12-3 or TRBV12-4 and TRBJ2-1; TRBD1 or TRBD2 may be the D gene (5 bases each). Trimming cost V 4 bases and J 7 bases, with 20 bases left between them. CDR3 length: 16 residues.

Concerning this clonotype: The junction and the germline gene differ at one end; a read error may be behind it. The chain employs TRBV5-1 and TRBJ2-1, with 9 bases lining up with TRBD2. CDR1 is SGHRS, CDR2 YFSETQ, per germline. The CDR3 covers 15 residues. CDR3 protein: CGSSLSSGAYNEQFF. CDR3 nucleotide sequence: TGCGGCAGCAGCTTGTCTAGCGGGGCTTACAATGAGCAGTTCTTC.

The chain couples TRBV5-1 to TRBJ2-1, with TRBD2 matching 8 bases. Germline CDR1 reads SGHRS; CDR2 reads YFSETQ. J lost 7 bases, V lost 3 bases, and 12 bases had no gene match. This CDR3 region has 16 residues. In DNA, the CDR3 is TGCGCCAGCAGCTCTATAACGGGAGGGGTACGGAATGAGCAGTTCTTC. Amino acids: CASSSITGGVRNEQFF. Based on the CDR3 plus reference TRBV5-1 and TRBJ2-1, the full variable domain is KAGVTQTPRYLIKTRGQQVTLSCSPISGHRSVSWYQQTPGQGLQFLFEYFSETQRNKGNFPGRFSGRQFSNSRSEMNVSTLELGDSALYLCASSSITGGVRNEQFFGPGTRLTVL.

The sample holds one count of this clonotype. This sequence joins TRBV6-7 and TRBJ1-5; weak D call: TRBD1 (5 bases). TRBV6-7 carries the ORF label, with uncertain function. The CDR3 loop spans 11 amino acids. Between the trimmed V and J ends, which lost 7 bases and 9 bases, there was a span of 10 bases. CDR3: CASTDTGPQHF. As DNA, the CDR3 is TGTGCCAGCACCGACACAGGGCCCCAGCATTTT.

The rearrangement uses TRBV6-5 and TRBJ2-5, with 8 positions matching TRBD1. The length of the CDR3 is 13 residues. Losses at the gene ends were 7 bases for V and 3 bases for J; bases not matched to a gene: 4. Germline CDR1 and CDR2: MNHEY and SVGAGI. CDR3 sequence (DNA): TGTGCCAGCACCCGGACAGGGAAAGAGACCCAGTACTTC. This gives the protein CASTRTGKETQYF.

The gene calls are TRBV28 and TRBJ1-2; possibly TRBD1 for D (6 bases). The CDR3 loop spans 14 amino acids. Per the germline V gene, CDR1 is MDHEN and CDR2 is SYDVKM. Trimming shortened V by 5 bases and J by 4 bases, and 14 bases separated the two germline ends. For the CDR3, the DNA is TGTGCCAGCAGTACATCCGGGACAAGCTATGGCTACACCTTC. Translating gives CASSTSGTSYGYTF.

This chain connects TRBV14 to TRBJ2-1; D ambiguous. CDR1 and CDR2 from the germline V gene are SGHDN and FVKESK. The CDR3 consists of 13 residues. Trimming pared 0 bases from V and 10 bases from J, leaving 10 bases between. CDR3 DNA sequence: TGTGCCAGCAGCCAAGATTGGAGTGGGGAGCAGTTCTTC. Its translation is CASSQDWSGEQFF.

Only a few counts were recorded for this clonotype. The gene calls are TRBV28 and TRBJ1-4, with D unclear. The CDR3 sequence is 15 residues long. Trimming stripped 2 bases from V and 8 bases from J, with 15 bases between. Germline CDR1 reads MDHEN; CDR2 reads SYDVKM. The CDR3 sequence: CASSLNGNGREKLFF. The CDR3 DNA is TGTGCCAGCAGTTTAAATGGGAACGGACGGGAAAAACTGTTTTTT.